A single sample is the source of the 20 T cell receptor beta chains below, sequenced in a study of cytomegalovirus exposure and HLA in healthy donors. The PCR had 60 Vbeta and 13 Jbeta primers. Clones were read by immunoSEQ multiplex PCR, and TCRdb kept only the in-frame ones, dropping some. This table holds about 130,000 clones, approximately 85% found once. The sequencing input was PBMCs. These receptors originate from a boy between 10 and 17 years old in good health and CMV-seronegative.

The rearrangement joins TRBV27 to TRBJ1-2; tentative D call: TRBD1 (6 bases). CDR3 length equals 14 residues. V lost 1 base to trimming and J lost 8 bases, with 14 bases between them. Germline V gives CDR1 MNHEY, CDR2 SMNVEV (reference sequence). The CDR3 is CASSLLAGAGGYTF. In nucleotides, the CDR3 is TGTGCCAGCAGTTTATTGGCAGGGGCTGGGGGCTACACCTTC.

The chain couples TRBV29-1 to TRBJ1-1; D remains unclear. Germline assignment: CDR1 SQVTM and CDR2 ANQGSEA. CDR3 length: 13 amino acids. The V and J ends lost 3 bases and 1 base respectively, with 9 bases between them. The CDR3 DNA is TGCAGCGTTGATGGAGGTTCGAACACTGAAGCTTTCTTT. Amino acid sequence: CSVDGGSNTEAFF.

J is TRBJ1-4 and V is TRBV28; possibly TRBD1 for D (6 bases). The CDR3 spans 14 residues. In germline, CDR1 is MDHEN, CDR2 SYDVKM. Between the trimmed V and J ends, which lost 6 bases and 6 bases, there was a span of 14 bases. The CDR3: CASRLQGPDEKLFF. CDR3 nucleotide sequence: TGTGCCAGCAGATTACAGGGCCCGGATGAAAAACTGTTTTTT.

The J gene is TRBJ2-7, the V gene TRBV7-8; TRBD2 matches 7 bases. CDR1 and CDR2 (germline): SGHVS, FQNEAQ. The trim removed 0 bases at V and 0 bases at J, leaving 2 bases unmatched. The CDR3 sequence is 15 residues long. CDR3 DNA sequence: TGTGCCAGCAGCTTAGCTAGCGGGTTCTCCTACGAGCAGTACTTC. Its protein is CASSLASGFSYEQYF.

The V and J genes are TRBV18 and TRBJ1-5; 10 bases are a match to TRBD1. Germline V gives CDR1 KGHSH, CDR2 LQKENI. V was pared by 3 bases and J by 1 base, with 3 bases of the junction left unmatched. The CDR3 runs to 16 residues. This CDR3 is CASSPDRGLSNQPQHF. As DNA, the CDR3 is TGTGCCAGCTCACCGGACAGGGGGTTAAGCAATCAGCCCCAGCATTTT.

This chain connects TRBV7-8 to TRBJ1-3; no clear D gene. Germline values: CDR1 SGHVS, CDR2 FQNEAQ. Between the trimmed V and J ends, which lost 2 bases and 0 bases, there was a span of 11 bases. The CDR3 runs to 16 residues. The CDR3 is CASSLQQPSSGNTIYF. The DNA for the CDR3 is TGTGCCAGCAGCTTACAACAGCCCAGCTCTGGAAACACCATATATTTT.

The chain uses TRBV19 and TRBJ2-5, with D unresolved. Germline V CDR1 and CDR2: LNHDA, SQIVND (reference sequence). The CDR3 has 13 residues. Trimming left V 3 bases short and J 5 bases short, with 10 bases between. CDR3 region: CASSIAGQETQYF. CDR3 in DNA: TGTGCCAGTAGTATCGCAGGCCAGGAGACCCAGTACTTC.

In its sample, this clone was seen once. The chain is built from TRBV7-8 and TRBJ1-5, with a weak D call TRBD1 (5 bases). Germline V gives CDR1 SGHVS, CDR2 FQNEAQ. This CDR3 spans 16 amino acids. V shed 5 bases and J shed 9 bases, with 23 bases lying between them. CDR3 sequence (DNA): TGTGCCAGCAGCGCAGAAACCTGGACACAAATTCGGCCCCAGCATTTT. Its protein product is CASSAETWTQIRPQHF.

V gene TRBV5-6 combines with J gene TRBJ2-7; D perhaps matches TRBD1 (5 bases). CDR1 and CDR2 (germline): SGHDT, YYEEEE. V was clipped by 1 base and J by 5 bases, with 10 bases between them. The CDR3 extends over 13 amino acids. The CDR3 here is CASSLQGFDEQYF. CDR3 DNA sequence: TGTGCCAGCAGCTTGCAGGGATTCGACGAGCAGTACTTC.

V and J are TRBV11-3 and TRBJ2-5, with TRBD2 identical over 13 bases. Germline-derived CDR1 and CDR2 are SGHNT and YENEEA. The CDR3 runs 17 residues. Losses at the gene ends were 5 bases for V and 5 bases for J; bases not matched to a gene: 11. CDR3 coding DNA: TGTGCCAGCAGCAATGGACTAGCGGGGGATATAGCGGAGACCCAGTACTTC. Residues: CASSNGLAGDIAETQYF.

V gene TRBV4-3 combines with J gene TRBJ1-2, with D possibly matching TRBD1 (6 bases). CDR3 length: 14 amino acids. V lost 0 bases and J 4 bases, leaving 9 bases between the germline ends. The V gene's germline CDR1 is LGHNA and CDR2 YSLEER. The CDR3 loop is CASSQDNRVYGYTF. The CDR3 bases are TGCGCCAGCAGCCAAGATAACAGGGTCTATGGCTACACCTTC.

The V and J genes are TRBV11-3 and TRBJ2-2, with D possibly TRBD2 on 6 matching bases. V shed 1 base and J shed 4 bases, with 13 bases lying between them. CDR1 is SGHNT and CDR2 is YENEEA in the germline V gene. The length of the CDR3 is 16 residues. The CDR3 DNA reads TGTGCCAGCAGCTTAGTTTTGGCGGGAAGCACCGGGGAGCTGTTTTTT. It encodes CASSLVLAGSTGELFF.

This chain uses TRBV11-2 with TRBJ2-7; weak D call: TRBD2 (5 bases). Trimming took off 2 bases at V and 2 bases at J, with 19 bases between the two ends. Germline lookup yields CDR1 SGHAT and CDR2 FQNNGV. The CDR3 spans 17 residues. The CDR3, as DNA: TGTGCCAGCAGCTTACCTGATTGGAGGACGGAGGCCTACGAGCAGTACTTC. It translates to CASSLPDWRTEAYEQYF. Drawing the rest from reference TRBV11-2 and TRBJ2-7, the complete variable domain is EAGVAQSPRYKIIEKRQSVAFWCNPISGHATLYWYQQILGQGPKLLIQFQNNGVVDDSQLPKDRFSAERLKGVDSTLKIQPAKLEDSAVYLCASSLPDWRTEAYEQYFGPGTRLTVT.

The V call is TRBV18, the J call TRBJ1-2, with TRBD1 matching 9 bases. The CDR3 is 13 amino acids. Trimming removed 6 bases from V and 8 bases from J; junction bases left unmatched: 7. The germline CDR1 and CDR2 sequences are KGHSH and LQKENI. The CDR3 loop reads CASSHGTGRGYTF. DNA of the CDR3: TGTGCCAGCTCTCACGGGACAGGGCGAGGCTACACCTTC.

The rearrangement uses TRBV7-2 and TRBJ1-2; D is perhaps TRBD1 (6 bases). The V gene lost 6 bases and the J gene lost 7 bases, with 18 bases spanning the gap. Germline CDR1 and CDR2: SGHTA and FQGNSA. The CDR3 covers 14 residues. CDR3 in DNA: TGTGCCAGCAGTGTAGTGGCAGGGGATGGTGGCTACACCTTC. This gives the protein CASSVVAGDGGYTF.

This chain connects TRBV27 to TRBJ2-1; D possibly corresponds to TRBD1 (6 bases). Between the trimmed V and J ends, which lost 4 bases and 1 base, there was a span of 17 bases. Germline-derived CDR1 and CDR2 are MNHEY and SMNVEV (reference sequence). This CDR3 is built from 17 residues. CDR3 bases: TGTGCCAGCAGTTGGGTGAAAAACAGGGCGTCCTACAATGAGCAGTTCTTC. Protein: CASSWVKNRASYNEQFF.

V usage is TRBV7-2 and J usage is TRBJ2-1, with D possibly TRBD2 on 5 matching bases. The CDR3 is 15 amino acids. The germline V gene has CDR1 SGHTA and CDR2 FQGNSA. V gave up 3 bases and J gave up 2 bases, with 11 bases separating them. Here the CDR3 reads CASSLRTGTYNEQFF. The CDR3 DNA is TGTGCCAGCAGCTTGCGGACGGGGACCTACAATGAGCAGTTCTTC.

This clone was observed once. The DNA of the CDR3 is TGTGCCAGCAGTATAACCGGGACAGGGTTCGCCGGGGAGCTGTTTTTT. Protein: CASSITGTGFAGELFF. The chain links TRBV11-3 to TRBJ2-2, with 9 bases that match TRBD1. The CDR3 consists of 16 residues. V lost 6 bases, J lost 6 bases, and 11 bases stayed unmatched. Germline V CDR1 and CDR2: SGHNT, YENEEA.

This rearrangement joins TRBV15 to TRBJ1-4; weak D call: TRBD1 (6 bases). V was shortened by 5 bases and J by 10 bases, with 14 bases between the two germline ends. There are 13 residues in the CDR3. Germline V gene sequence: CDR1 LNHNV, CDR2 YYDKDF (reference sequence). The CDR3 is CATSGGQRGKLFF. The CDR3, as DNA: TGTGCCACCAGCGGGGGCCAACGGGGAAAACTGTTTTTT.

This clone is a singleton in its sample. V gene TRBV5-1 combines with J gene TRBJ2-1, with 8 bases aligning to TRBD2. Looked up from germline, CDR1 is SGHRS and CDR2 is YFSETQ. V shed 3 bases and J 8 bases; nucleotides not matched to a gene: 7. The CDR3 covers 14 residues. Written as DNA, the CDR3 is TGCGCCAGCAGCTACCGTAGCGGGGTTGATGAGCAGTTCTTC. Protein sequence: CASSYRSGVDEQFF.